One T cell receptor (beta chain) is described in this entry. The V gene lost 0 bases and the J gene lost 2 bases, with 12 bases spanning the gap. This CDR3 comprises 16 residues. Per the germline V gene, CDR1 is SGHRS and CDR2 is YFSETQ. The repertoire was sequenced with immunoSEQ multiplex PCR; TCRdb's copy has only in-frame clones and lacks some. The table records approximately 2,300,000 clones, 85% to 95% of them present only once. This specimen comes from a study of shared clonotypes between healthy human individuals. Sequencing input: naive CD4+ T cells from PBMCs. Subset given: CD45RA+ positively selected. The receptor was isolated from a man aged 18 to 30 in good health. Some clones in this sample may be carry-over from other donors' samples. V is TRBV5-1 and J is TRBJ1-5; tentative D call: TRBD1 (5 bases). The CDR3 sequence is CASSLEGRVGNQPQHF. CDR3 DNA: TGCGCCAGCAGCTTGGAGGGGAGAGTGGGCAATCAGCCCCAGCATTTT.